This TCR beta chain comes out of a study of immune evolution from preneoplasia to lung adenocarcinoma. As for the study in general: HLA loss of heterozygosity: less than 9% AIS, about 15% MIA, more than 25% ADC, none AAH.

Sequencing used immunoSEQ multiplex PCR; TCRdb keeps in-frame clones, though not all of them. The table includes fewer than 13,000 clones, approximately 80% detected once. Patients had resection in Japan or China between about 2013 and 2017. Sequenced sample: FFPE minimally invasive lung adenocarcinoma tissue. The sequence derives from a person aged 65-85 years with lung adenocarcinoma.

DNA of the CDR3: TGTGCCAGCAGCTTAAGGGCAGTTGACTATGGCTACACCTTC. Encoded protein: CASSLRAVDYGYTF. This chain connects TRBV13 to TRBJ1-2; D not resolved. The CDR3 covers 14 residues. Germline V gene lookup returns CDR1 PRHDT and CDR2 FYEKMQ (reference sequence). Deletions cut 2 bases from V and 3 bases from J, with 10 bases between.